One and the same sample provided the 14 T cell receptor beta chains below, sequenced in a study of T cell changes during pregnancy in multiple sclerosis. Only in-frame clones appear in the TCRdb table, and some are missing; sequencing was by immunoSEQ multiplex PCR. The table shows about 59,000 clones, with 90% to 95% occurring only once. The sequencing used CD8+ T cells from peripheral blood mononuclear cells, collected after pregnancy. The receptors come from a female donor with multiple sclerosis, enrolled in a pregnancy study.

The gene calls are TRBV6-5 and TRBJ1-2; the match to TRBD1 covers 8 bases. Germline V lookup: CDR1 MNHEY, CDR2 SVGAGI. There are 15 residues in the CDR3. The ends lost 5 bases at V and 6 bases at J; junction bases unmatched: 11. CDR3 DNA: TGTGCCAGCAGTCCGACAGGGGCGTTATCGGATGGCTACACCTTC. Translating gives CASSPTGALSDGYTF.

The V gene is TRBV27, the J gene TRBJ2-7, with 11 nucleotides matching TRBD2. Germline CDR1 MNHEY, CDR2 SMNVEV (reference sequence). CDR3 size: 14 residues. V dropped 5 bases and J dropped 4; count of bases not matched to a gene: 4. The CDR3 bases are TGTGCCAGCAGTATGACTAGCGGGGAGTACGAGCAGTACTTC. This codes for CASSMTSGEYEQYF.

The genes are TRBV19 and TRBJ2-1; the D gene is possibly TRBD2 (5 bases). V lost 9 bases, J lost 4 bases, and 13 bases lay in between. This CDR3 has 13 residues. The V gene's germline CDR1 is LNHDA and CDR2 SQIVND (reference sequence). This chain's CDR3 is CASKADMYNEQFF. The CDR3 nucleotides read TGTGCCAGCAAAGCGGATATGTACAATGAGCAGTTCTTC.

The chain combines TRBV7-8 with TRBJ2-2; TRBD1 aligns across 7 bases. The ends lost 6 bases at V and 3 bases at J; junction bases unmatched: 10. The CDR3 spans 16 residues. Looked up from germline, CDR1 is SGHVS and CDR2 is FQNEAQ. The CDR3 region is CASRPDRKSYTGELFF. The CDR3 nucleotides read TGTGCCAGCAGACCGGACAGGAAGAGCTACACCGGGGAGCTGTTTTTT.

This clone came up once. The chain uses TRBV28 and TRBJ2-7; 7 positions agree with TRBD1. J lost 6 bases, V lost 5 bases, and 4 bases had no gene match. The CDR3 totals 12 residues. The germline V gene encodes CDR1 MDHEN and CDR2 SYDVKM. CDR3 sequence reads: CASSPTGAEQYF. For the CDR3, the DNA is TGTGCCAGCAGTCCTACAGGGGCCGAGCAGTACTTC.

The V and J genes are TRBV7-9 and TRBJ2-3; 12 bases fit TRBD2. V dropped 3 bases and J dropped 3; count of bases not matched to a gene: 1. CDR3 size: 15 residues. Germline CDR1 reads SEHNR; CDR2 reads FQNEAQ (reference sequence). The CDR3 sequence: CASSFLAGGTDTQYF. The CDR3 coding sequence is TGTGCCAGCAGCTTTCTAGCGGGAGGGACAGATACGCAGTATTTT.

V and J are TRBV9 and TRBJ1-2; 8 bases map to TRBD1. The CDR3 extends over 15 amino acids. V lost 3 bases, J lost 4 bases, and 8 bases stayed unmatched. Germline V gene sequence: CDR1 SGDLS, CDR2 YYNGEE. The DNA for the CDR3 is TGTGCCAGCAGCGCCGAGACAGGGGCAAGCTATGGCTACACCTTC. This sequence encodes CASSAETGASYGYTF.

This chain joins TRBV28 and TRBJ1-2, with 8 bases identical to TRBD1. The CDR3 spans 17 residues. Trimming took 6 bases from V and 2 from J; bases not matched to a gene: 14. Per the germline V gene, CDR1 is MDHEN and CDR2 is SYDVKM. As DNA, the CDR3 is TGTGCCAGCAGATACAAGGGGGACAGGCGACTAAACTATGGCTACACCTTC. Protein sequence: CASRYKGDRRLNYGYTF.

This chain connects TRBV5-1 to TRBJ1-2, with a possible D match to TRBD1 (6 bases). Germline V gives CDR1 SGHRS, CDR2 YFSETQ. V gave up 0 bases and J gave up 6 bases, with 12 bases separating them. The CDR3 runs 14 residues. In DNA form, the CDR3 reads TGCGCCAGCAGCTTGGATGGGGGCGGAGATGGCTACACCTTC. This codes for CASSLDGGGDGYTF.

Of note for this clone: Sequence at one end of the junction differs from germline and may be a read error. This rearrangement joins TRBV5-1 to TRBJ1-1; D unresolved. The CDR3 is made up of 13 amino acids. Germline values: CDR1 SGHRS, CDR2 YFSETQ. The CDR3 here is CASSLGGNTEAFF. In nucleotides, the CDR3 is TGCGCCAGCAGTTTGGGAGGGAACACTGAAGCTTTCTTT.

This clone showed up just a few times. The chain couples TRBV19 to TRBJ1-2; 7 bases are shared with TRBD1. V shed 5 bases and J 7 bases; nucleotides not matched to a gene: 10. The CDR3 sequence is 14 residues long. Looked up from germline, CDR1 is LNHDA and CDR2 is SQIVND (reference sequence). The CDR3 here is CASSATDRRVGYTF. The CDR3, as DNA: TGTGCCAGTAGTGCCACGGACAGGCGGGTTGGCTACACCTTC.

This chain uses TRBV27 with TRBJ2-5; 11 bases fit TRBD1. CDR1 and CDR2 from the germline V gene are MNHEY and SMNVEV (reference sequence). The CDR3 loop spans 17 amino acids. V lost 2 bases to trimming and J lost 2 bases; unmatched junction nucleotides: 7. In DNA, the CDR3 is TGTGCCAGCAGTTTACTCCGGACAGGGGGCTGGCAAGAGACCCAGTACTTC. Encoded protein: CASSLLRTGGWQETQYF.

The chain employs TRBV4-3 and TRBJ2-7, with D hard to call. V shed 1 base and J shed 3 bases, with 7 bases lying between them. The germline V gene has CDR1 LGHNA and CDR2 YSLEER. The CDR3 is 13 residues long. CDR3 DNA sequence: TGCGCCAGCAGCCAAGGGCCCGACTACGAGCAGTACTTC. Translating it yields CASSQGPDYEQYF.

This sequence joins TRBV6-4 and TRBJ2-3; 8 bases are a match to TRBD1. In germline, CDR1 is MRHNA, CDR2 SNTAGT. The CDR3 is 15 amino acids. The trim removed 0 bases at V and 4 bases at J, leaving 3 bases unmatched. The CDR3 sequence is CASSDSAGGADTQYF. The CDR3 nucleotides are TGTGCCAGCAGTGACTCGGCAGGGGGCGCAGATACGCAGTATTTT.